These T cell receptor beta chains were read from a single sample in a study of blood T cell repertoires in COVID-19. Using immunoSEQ multiplex PCR, the repertoire was profiled, and TCRdb retains in-frame clones only, with some absent. This sample has some 100,000 clones, with more than 75% found just once. The specimen was peripheral blood. The receptors stem from a human donor in a cohort sampled during active COVID-19. The CDR3 runs from the conserved cysteine through the conserved F or W.

v_gene: TRBV18; CDR3aa: CASSPRRDRSYYGYTF
v_gene: TRBV3-1/TRBV3-2; CDR3aa: CASSQRTSHGYTF
v_gene: TRBV2; CDR3aa: CASSLGTSGGYEQFF
v_gene: TRBV7-2; CDR3aa: CASSVRGHEQYF
v_gene: TRBV4-3; CDR3aa: CASSPTSSLAHNEQFF
v_gene: TRBV9; CDR3aa: CASSGQGSNTEAFF
v_gene: TRBV4-1; CDR3aa: CASSQARGPANSPLHF
v_gene: TRBV27; CDR3aa: CASSQLPEDTEAFF
v_gene: TRBV6-5; CDR3aa: CASRISRQGADTIYF
v_gene: TRBV6-5; CDR3aa: CASIPRQGFGELFF
v_gene: TRBV7-2; CDR3aa: CASSSSLAAFSF
v_gene: TRBV9; CDR3aa: CASSVQGSPLHF
v_gene: TRBV5-1; CDR3aa: CASSRQGQLTDTQYF
v_gene: TRBV9; CDR3aa: CASGPIVGELFF
v_gene: TRBV28; CDR3aa: CASTPPRGQGTYEQYF